This entry features one TCR beta chain sequence. The data derive from a study of shared clonotypes between healthy human individuals. Germline CDR1 and CDR2: LGHNA and YNFKEQ. Trimming shortened V by 1 base and J by 5 bases, and 14 bases separated the two germline ends. This CDR3 is 15 amino acids long. Here immunoSEQ multiplex PCR was the method, and the copy in TCRdb shows in-frame clones only, minus some. The profile shows 950,000 to 1,200,000 clones, about 72% of them singletons. The receptor was derived from a man between 18 and 29 years old in good health. Some clones in this sample may be carry-over from other donors' samples. V usage is TRBV4-2 and J usage is TRBJ1-2; D unresolved. Sequenced sample: memory CD4+ T cells from PBMCs. Subset defined: CD45RA-negative fraction. CDR3 protein: CASSQGLGREYGYTF. CDR3 coding DNA: TGTGCCAGCAGCCAAGGGCTGGGCAGAGAGTATGGCTACACCTTC.